These 2 T cell receptor beta chains came from one sample sequenced in a study of T cell responses to AZD1222 COVID-19 vaccine. Measured with immunoSEQ multiplex PCR; TCRdb has only the in-frame clones, and not every one. Among tens of thousands of clones, 65% to 85% were seen once, and the ten largest hold over 20%. The input for sequencing was peripheral blood, taken 28 days after the second AZD1222 dose. Receptor source: an adult who received the AZD1222 COVID-19 vaccine.

The sample holds one count of this clone. This chain connects TRBV6-5 to TRBJ2-7, with TRBD1 identical over 10 bases. The CDR3 extends over 15 amino acids. Germline trimming cut 6 bases from V and 2 bases from J; bases unmatched to any gene: 7. Germline V gene sequence: CDR1 MNHEY, CDR2 SVGAGI. For the CDR3, the DNA is TGTGCCAGCAGAATTCCCGGACAGGGGGCCTACGAGCAGTACTTC. Residues: CASRIPGQGAYEQYF.

The chain links TRBV12-5 to TRBJ2-3; 7 bases are a match to TRBD2. V was pared by 5 bases and J by 3 bases, with 14 bases of the junction left unmatched. The CDR3 length is 17 residues. Germline CDR1 reads LGHNT; CDR2 reads FRNRAP. For the CDR3, the DNA is TGTGCTAGTGGTCCCCCTCTCGACTGGGAGGGTACAGATACGCAGTATTTT. The encoded protein is CASGPPLDWEGTDTQYF.